Detailed here is one TCR beta chain. Its matching antigen is unknown. This sample was included in a study of T-cell memory formation after mild COVID-19. Findings and limits, study-wide: Later expanders leaned toward CD4+, whereas clones contracting from day 15 to 85 were balanced CD4/CD8.

The length of the CDR3 is 13 residues. Between the trimmed V and J ends, which lost 8 bases and 0 bases, there was a span of 10 bases. Each CDR3 protein gets one entry after TCRdb re-called the 5' RACE reads with MiXCR. The table shows about 50,000 distinct CDR3 sequences, with over 9% occurring only once. Sequences were obtained from PBMCs or a T cell subset sorted from them (not recorded which). The origin of this receptor is an adult woman who had mild COVID-19 (a few samples of this study predate the infection). Cell type and time point are not known. The V call is TRBV12-3 or TRBV12-4, the J call TRBJ1-2; D is uncertain. Written as DNA, the CDR3 is TGTGCCAGCGGTACCGCGGCTAACTATGGCTACACCTTC. It codes for CASGTAANYGYTF.